The clone carrying this T cell receptor (beta chain) was observed a single time. The CDR3 covers 15 residues. Germline CDR1 reads MDHEN; CDR2 reads SYDVKM. V shed 2 bases and J shed 4 bases, with 11 bases lying between them. This sample is part of a study of blood T cell repertoires in COVID-19. Whole-study context: Whether acute or convalescent, the COVID-19 samples came from the United States, Italy and Spain. PBMCs, B-cell-depleted T cells, or T cells provided the cDNA or gDNA that made up the material.

Authors' processing steps: Amplification from reference gene primers served as the basis for estimated nucleated cell counts. The repertoire was sequenced with immunoSEQ multiplex PCR; TCRdb's copy has only in-frame clones and lacks some. V and J calls plus clone size are reproduced from that table; the DNA served to infer D and trimming. The sample yields around 100,000 clones, roughly 80% seen once. V gene TRBV28 combines with J gene TRBJ2-2; D is possibly TRBD2 (6 bases). Sequences were obtained from peripheral blood. The clonotype comes from a middle-aged man with acute or convalescent COVID-19. In nucleotides, the CDR3 is TGTGCCAGCAGTTTAGGGGGGACCCTCACCGGGGAGCTGTTTTTT. Translated, it gives CASSLGGTLTGELFF.